This T cell receptor beta chain was identified during a study of T cell responses to AZD1222 COVID-19 vaccine (dated by TCRdb to about 2021). As for the study more broadly: AZD1222 recipients with second doses at about 4 weeks or about 12 weeks were pooled, because spike-specific TCR depth and breadth did not differ between schedules. Trial participants were enrolled by age into 18-55, 56-69 and 70-plus year subgroups, with approximately 150, 30 and 60 TCR-sequenced participants respectively. A total of more than 230 trial participants underwent TCR sequencing, of whom roughly 210 received two doses of AZD1222 and roughly 25 received two doses of the MenACWY control vaccine.

Regarding this clone: Its antigen target is currently unknown. Per-base qualities were not stored, and no clone one base away is much larger.

The time point label of this sample denotes: baseline before first vaccination. The vaccinee samples were drawn from two UK trials, COV001 and COV002, one of which was a single-blind randomized controlled phase 2/3 trial testing AZD1222 (ChAdOx1 nCoV-19) in healthy adults. Trial participant PBMC samples were collected at day 0 and day 28 after the second dose for TCRbeta chain sequencing. Via the germline V gene, CDR1 is SNHLY and CDR2 FYNNEI. The junction shows trimming of 7 bases on V and 5 bases on J, plus 14 bases between the germline ends. There are 13 amino acids in the CDR3, from cysteine to phenylalanine inclusive. Only the CDR3 DNA stays, 39 bases, in frame from base 1. The CDR3 regions of human TCRbeta chains were analyzed by immunosequencing. Under the source paper's analysis protocol: TCRs in the repertoires were compared against a reference library of SARS-CoV-2-specific TCRs that had been generated with the MIRA antigen-specificity platform. Breadth was defined as the fraction of unique TCRs that were SARS-CoV-2-associated, and depth was defined as the fraction of total T cells that were SARS-CoV-2-associated. Using the MIRA data, each spike-specific TCR was assigned both to the spike region to which the TCR was reactive and to a CD4 or CD8 class. Log10-transformed breadth and depth values were compared by one-way ANOVA with Sidak's multiple comparisons tests. The source is immuneACCESS, and TCRdb retained only in-frame sequences with V and J called. Part of the clones is not carried over; for the studies checked, unresolved V genes explain less than half of this, and the remainder is unexplained. Clone size and the V and J calls come from that table; the DNA yielded D and trimming. This sample lists about 95,000 clones; less than 90% were detected once. The leading ten clones occupy 3.7% of the sample.

The investigation overall reported the following: After two AZD1222 doses, spike-specific TCR breadth and depth were significantly higher than at day 0 and than in MenACWY recipients. Because no day 14 peak-response samples were available, repertoires were characterized only after the peak T cell response. In the small 56-69-year group, the increase in depth fell short of significance, most likely because of low power. Most participants were white British and females outnumbered males, and the authors suggested that clonal diversity may have been underestimated. Vaccine-associated CD4 TCRs spanned the whole spike protein, with dominant responses in regions 160-218 and 743-854. Only a handful of AZD1222 recipients were SARS-CoV-2 seropositive at baseline, limiting conclusions about previously exposed vaccinees. Reportedly, close to half of the unique spike-specific TCRs recognized epitopes lying outside the regions that are mutated in the B.1.351 and B.1.1.7 variants.

The chain couples TRBV2 to TRBJ1-1; no D gene call is confident. The sequence derives from an adult in good health. The sequences come from peripheral blood, collected on day 0 of AZD1222 vaccination. The CDR3 protein: CASMDQVGTEAFF. At the DNA level, the sequence is TGTGCCAGCATGGACCAGGTGGGGACTGAAGCTTTCTTT.